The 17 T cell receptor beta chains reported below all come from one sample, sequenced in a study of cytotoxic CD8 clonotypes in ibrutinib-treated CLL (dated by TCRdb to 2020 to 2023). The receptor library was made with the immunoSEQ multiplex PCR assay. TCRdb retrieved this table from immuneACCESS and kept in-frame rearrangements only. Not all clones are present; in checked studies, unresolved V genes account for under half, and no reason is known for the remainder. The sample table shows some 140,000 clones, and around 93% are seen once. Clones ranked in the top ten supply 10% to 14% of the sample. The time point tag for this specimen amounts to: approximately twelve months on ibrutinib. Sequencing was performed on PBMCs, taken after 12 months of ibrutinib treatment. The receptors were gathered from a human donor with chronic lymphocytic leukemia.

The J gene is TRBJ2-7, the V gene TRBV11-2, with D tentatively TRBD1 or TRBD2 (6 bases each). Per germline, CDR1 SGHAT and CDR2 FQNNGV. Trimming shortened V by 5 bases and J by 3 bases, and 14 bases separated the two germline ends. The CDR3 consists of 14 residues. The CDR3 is CASSPRGVGYEQYF. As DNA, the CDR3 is TGTGCCAGCAGCCCAAGGGGGGTTGGCTACGAGCAGTACTTC.

CDR3 sequence: CASSPPGSYNEQFF. DNA for the CDR3: TGTGCCAGCAGTCCCCCCGGCTCCTACAATGAGCAGTTCTTC. The rearrangement links TRBV6-6 to TRBJ2-1; D remains ambiguous. The CDR3 has 14 residues. Germline lookup yields CDR1 MNHNY and CDR2 SVGAGI (reference sequence). V was pared by 5 bases and J by 0 bases, with 8 bases between.

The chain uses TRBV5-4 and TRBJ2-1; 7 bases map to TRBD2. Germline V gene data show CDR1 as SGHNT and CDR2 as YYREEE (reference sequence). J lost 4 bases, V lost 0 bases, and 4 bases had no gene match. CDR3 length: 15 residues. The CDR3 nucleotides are TGTGCCAGCAGCTTGGAACCTAGCGGTTACAATGAGCAGTTCTTC. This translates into CASSLEPSGYNEQFF.

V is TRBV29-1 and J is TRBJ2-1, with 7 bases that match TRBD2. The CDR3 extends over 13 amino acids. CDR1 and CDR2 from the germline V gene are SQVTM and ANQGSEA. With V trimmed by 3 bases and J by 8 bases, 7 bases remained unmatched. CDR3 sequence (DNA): TGCAGCGTTGAGTCTAGCGGAAACGATGAGCAGTTCTTC. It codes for CSVESSGNDEQFF.

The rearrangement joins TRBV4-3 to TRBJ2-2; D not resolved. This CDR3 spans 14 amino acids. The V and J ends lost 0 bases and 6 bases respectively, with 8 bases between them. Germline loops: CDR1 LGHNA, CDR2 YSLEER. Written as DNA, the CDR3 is TGCGCCAGCAGCCAAGAGTCGTATGCCGGGGAGCTGTTTTTT. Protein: CASSQESYAGELFF.

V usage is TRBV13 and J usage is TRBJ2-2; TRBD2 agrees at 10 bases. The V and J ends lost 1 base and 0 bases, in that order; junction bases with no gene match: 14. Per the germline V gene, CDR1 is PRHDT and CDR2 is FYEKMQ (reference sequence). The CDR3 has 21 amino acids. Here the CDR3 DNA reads TGTGCCAGCAGCTTAGTATTTGGGTCCGGGACTAGCGACTCGAACACCGGGGAGCTGTTTTTT. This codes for CASSLVFGSGTSDSNTGELFF.

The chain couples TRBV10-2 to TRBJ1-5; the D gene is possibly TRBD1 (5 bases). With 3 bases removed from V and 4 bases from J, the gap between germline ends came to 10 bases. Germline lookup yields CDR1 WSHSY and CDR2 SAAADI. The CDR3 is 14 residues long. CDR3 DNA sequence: TGCGCCAGCAGTGAACCGGGACCGAATCAGCCCCAGCATTTT. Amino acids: CASSEPGPNQPQHF.

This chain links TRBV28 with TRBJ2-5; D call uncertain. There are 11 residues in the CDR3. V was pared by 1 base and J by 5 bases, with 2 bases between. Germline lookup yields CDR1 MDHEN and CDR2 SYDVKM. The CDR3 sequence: CASSLFETQYF. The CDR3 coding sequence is TGTGCCAGCAGTTTATTCGAGACCCAGTACTTC.

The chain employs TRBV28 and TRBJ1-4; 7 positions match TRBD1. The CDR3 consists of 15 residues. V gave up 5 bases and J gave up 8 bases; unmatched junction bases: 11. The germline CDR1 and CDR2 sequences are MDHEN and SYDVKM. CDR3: CASSTPRGGSEKLFF. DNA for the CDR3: TGTGCCAGCAGTACACCCAGGGGGGGTTCCGAAAAACTGTTTTTT.

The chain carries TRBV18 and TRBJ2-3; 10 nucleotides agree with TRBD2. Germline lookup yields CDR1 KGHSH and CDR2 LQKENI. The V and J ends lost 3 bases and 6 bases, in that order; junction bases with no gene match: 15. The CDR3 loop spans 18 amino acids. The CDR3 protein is CASSPLPSSTSGVDTQYF. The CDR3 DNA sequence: TGTGCCAGCTCACCCCTCCCTAGCTCAACTAGCGGGGTGGATACGCAGTATTTT.

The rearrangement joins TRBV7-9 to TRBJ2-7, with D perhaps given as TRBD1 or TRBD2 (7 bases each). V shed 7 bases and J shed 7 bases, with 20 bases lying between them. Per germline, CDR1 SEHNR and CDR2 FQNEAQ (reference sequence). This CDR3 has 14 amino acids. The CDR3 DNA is TGTGCCAGCACCCCGGCAGGGGGGGAGGGTGAGCAGTACTTC. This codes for CASTPAGGEGEQYF.

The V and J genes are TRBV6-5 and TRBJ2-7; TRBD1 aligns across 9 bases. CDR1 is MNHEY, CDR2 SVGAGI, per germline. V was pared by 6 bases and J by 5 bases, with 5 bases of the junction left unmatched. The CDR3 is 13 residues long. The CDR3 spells CASSDRGSDEQYF. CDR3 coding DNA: TGTGCCAGCAGCGACAGGGGGTCGGACGAGCAGTACTTC.

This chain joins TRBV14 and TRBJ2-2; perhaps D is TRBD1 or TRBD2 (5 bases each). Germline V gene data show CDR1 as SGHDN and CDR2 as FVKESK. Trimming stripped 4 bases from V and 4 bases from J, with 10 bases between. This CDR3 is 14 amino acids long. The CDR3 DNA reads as TGTGCCAGCAGCCGGGACCCTTCCACCGGGGAGCTGTTTTTT. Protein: CASSRDPSTGELFF. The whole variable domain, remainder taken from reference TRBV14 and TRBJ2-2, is EAGVTQFPSHSVIEKGQTVTLRCDPISGHDNLYWYRRVMGKEIKFLLHFVKESKQDESGMPNNRFLAERTGGTYSTLKVQPAELEDSGVYFCASSRDPSTGELFFGEGSRLTVL.

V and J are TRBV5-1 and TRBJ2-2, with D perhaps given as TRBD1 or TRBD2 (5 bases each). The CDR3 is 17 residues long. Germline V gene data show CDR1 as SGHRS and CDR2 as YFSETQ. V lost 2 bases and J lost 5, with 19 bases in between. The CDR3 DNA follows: TGCGCCAGCAGCTTAGCTCCGGGACCAGAGACTACCGGGGAGCTGTTTTTT. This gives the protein CASSLAPGPETTGELFF. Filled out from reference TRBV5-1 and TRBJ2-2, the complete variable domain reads KAGVTQTPRYLIKTRGQQVTLSCSPISGHRSVSWYQQTPGQGLQFLFEYFSETQRNKGNFPGRFSGRQFSNSRSEMNVSTLELGDSALYLCASSLAPGPETTGELFFGEGSRLTVL.

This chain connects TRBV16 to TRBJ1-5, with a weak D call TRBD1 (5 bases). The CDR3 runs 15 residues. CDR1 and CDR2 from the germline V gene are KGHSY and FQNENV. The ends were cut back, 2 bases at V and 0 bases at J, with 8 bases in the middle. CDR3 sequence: CASSQGAVSNQPQHF. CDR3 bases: TGTGCCAGCAGCCAAGGGGCGGTTAGCAATCAGCCCCAGCATTTT.

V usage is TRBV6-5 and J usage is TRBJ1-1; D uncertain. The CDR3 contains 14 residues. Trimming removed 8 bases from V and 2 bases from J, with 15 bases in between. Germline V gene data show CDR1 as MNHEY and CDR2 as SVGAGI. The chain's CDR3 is CASRSGGLNTEAFF. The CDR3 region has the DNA TGTGCCAGCCGGTCCGGAGGGCTAAACACTGAAGCTTTCTTT.

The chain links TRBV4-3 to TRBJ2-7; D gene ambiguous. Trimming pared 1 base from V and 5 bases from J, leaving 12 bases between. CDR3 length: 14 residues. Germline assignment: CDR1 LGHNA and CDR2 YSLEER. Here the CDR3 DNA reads TGCGCCAGCAGCCAAGTGGCAGGATCGGACGAGCAGTACTTC. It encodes CASSQVAGSDEQYF.